Below are 22 T cell receptor beta chains sequenced from a single sample in a study of cytomegalovirus exposure and HLA in healthy donors. The PCR used 60 Vbeta and 13 Jbeta primers. The protocol was immunoSEQ multiplex PCR, while the TCRdb copy is restricted to in-frame clones and leaves out a portion. The table includes fewer than 110,000 clones, more than 70% detected once. Specimen: PBMCs. These TCRs come from a young man in good health and CMV-seronegative.

The V gene is TRBV5-5, the J gene TRBJ2-7; a weak D match, TRBD2 (5 bases). The germline gives CDR1 SGHKS, CDR2 YYEKEE (reference sequence). Trimming took off 1 base at V and 0 bases at J, with 8 bases between the two ends. The CDR3 loop spans 14 amino acids. Here the CDR3 DNA reads TGTGCCAGCAGCTTGACCGGGAACTCCTACGAGCAGTACTTC. Its protein product is CASSLTGNSYEQYF.

This clone was observed once. The chain uses TRBV9 and TRBJ2-2; 10 bases align to TRBD1. With 4 bases clipped from V and 5 bases from J, the junction kept 2 bases outside the gene matches. Germline loops: CDR1 SGDLS, CDR2 YYNGEE. The CDR3 has 14 residues. The CDR3, as DNA: TGTGCCAGCAGCTGGGACAGGGGAACCGGGGAGCTGTTTTTT. It encodes CASSWDRGTGELFF. Drawing the rest from reference TRBV9 and TRBJ2-2, the complete variable domain is DSGVTQTPKHLITATGQRVTLRCSPRSGDLSVYWYQQSLDQGLQFLIQYYNGEERAKGNILERFSAQQFPDLHSELNLSSLELGDSALYFCASSWDRGTGELFFGEGSRLTVL.

The chain combines TRBV13 with TRBJ1-6; D is possibly TRBD1 (5 bases). CDR1 is PRHDT and CDR2 is FYEKMQ in the germline V gene (reference sequence). The CDR3 loop spans 14 amino acids. The germline V and J ends were trimmed by 5 bases and 8 bases, with 13 bases remaining between them. CDR3 sequence: CASSAGGVYSPLHF. CDR3 bases: TGTGCCAGCAGCGCCGGGGGAGTGTATTCACCCCTCCACTTT. The whole variable domain, filled in from reference TRBV13 and TRBJ1-6, reads AAGVIQSPRHLIKEKRETATLKCYPIPRHDTVYWYQQGPGQDPQFLISFYEKMQSDKGSIPDRFSAQQFSDYHSELNMSSLELGDSALYFCASSAGGVYSPLHFGNGTRLTVT.

The V call is TRBV5-4, the J call TRBJ2-4; 8 bases fit TRBD1. V lost 3 bases and J lost 1; bases outside the gene matches: 3. Per germline, CDR1 SGHNT and CDR2 YYREEE (reference sequence). The CDR3 spans 15 residues. As DNA, the CDR3 is TGTGCCAGCAGCTCAGGGGGCTTGGCCAAAAACATTCAGTACTTC. Its protein is CASSSGGLAKNIQYF.

There are a few counts of this clone. In nucleotides, the CDR3 is TGCGCCAGCAGCCAAGAGGGTTGGGGGGGTCAAGAGACCCAGTACTTC. This translates into CASSQEGWGGQETQYF. V usage is TRBV4-1 and J usage is TRBJ2-5; TRBD2 aligns across 7 bases. V lost 0 bases, J lost 2 bases, and 6 bases stayed unmatched. This CDR3 has 16 residues. CDR1 is MGHRA, CDR2 YSYEKL, per germline.

The CDR3: CASSQDFTSRETQYF. The CDR3 nucleotides are TGCGCCAGCAGCCAAGATTTCACGTCGAGGGAGACCCAGTACTTC. The rearrangement links TRBV4-3 to TRBJ2-5; D gene unclear. The CDR3 is made up of 15 amino acids. Germline CDR1 is LGHNA and CDR2 is YSLEER. V lost 0 bases, J lost 5 bases, and 13 bases lay in between.

The rearrangement joins TRBV4-2 to TRBJ2-5; 8 bases match TRBD2. The DNA end lines up better with TRBJ2-7; the J call may be wrong. CDR1 and CDR2 (germline): LGHNA, YNFKEQ. The CDR3 covers 16 residues. Here the CDR3 DNA reads TGTGCCAGCAGCCAAGATCTGACCACTAGCGGCTACGAGCAGTACTTC. Protein: CASSQDLTTSGYEQYF.

The chain employs TRBV5-4 and TRBJ2-3; 9 bases map to TRBD1. This CDR3 comprises 18 residues. Germline CDR1 SGHNT, CDR2 YYREEE (reference sequence). Trimming cost V 4 bases and J 0 bases; bases outside gene matches: 12. The chain's CDR3 is CASSSLLQGAKSTDTQYF. The CDR3 DNA sequence: TGTGCCAGCAGCAGCCTTTTACAGGGGGCTAAAAGCACAGATACGCAGTATTTT.

On this clone itself: Sequence at one end of the junction differs from germline and may be a read error. The CDR3 here is CSSSENSNEAFF. CDR3 nucleotides: TGTTCCAGCAGCGAGAACAGTAACGAAGCTTTCTTT. The rearrangement uses TRBV7-9 and TRBJ1-1, with unresolved D. The CDR3 has 12 residues. Germline CDR1 and CDR2: SEHNR and FQNEAQ (reference sequence). The full variable domain, with the rest looked up from reference TRBV7-9 and TRBJ1-1, is DTGVSQNPRHKITKRGQNVTFRCDPISEHNRLYWYRQTLGQGPEFLTYFQNEAQLEKSRLLSDRFSAERPKGSFSTLEIQRTEQGDSAMYLCSSSENSNEAFFGQGTRLTVV.

The rearrangement uses TRBV19 and TRBJ2-3; 7 positions agree with TRBD1. J gave up 2 bases and V 5 bases, and 7 bases lay outside the gene matches. The germline V gene encodes CDR1 LNHDA and CDR2 SQIVND (reference sequence). CDR3 size: 15 residues. In nucleotides, the CDR3 is TGTGCCAGTAGTCTCCGGGACAGTTTCACAGATACGCAGTATTTT. It is translated as CASSLRDSFTDTQYF.

V gene TRBV5-1 combines with J gene TRBJ1-2; D is undetermined. CDR1 SGHRS and CDR2 YFSETQ come from the germline V gene. This CDR3 region has 16 residues. Trimming shortened V by 0 bases and J by 4 bases, and 16 bases separated the two germline ends. The CDR3 sequence: CASSLGGGMTFYGYTF. The CDR3, as DNA: TGCGCCAGCAGCTTGGGTGGAGGGATGACGTTCTATGGCTACACCTTC.

The chain employs TRBV27 and TRBJ2-3; the D gene is possibly TRBD2 (6 bases). The CDR3 extends over 16 amino acids. Germline CDR1 reads MNHEY; CDR2 reads SMNVEV (reference sequence). V was clipped by 6 bases and J by 4 bases, with 20 bases between them. This CDR3 is CASSGPSAGRSDTQYF. In nucleotides, the CDR3 is TGTGCCAGCAGCGGACCCTCGGCGGGGAGGTCAGATACGCAGTATTTT.

The chain joins TRBV7-8 to TRBJ2-2; the match to TRBD2 covers 13 bases. CDR3 length equals 16 residues. CDR1 SGHVS and CDR2 FQNEAQ come from the germline V gene. The J segment lost 7 bases and the V segment lost 5 bases, leaving 7 bases of the junction unmatched. The DNA of the CDR3 is TGTGCCAGCAGCGCAACTAGCGGGGGGGGAGGCGGGGAGCTGTTTTTT. Its protein product is CASSATSGGGGGELFF.

Only a few counts were recorded for this clone. As DNA, the CDR3 is TGTGCCAGCAGCTTGCTGGCGGGGGAGGTTGGGGTCCGAGAGACCCAGTACTTC. This encodes CASSLLAGEVGVRETQYF. The chain couples TRBV5-6 to TRBJ2-5, with 7 bases lining up with TRBD2. The CDR3 spans 18 residues. The J segment lost 4 bases and the V segment lost 1 base, leaving 16 bases of the junction unmatched. The germline gives CDR1 SGHDT, CDR2 YYEEEE. Together with reference TRBV5-6 and TRBJ2-5, the CDR3 gives the full variable domain: DAGVTQSPTHLIKTRGQQVTLRCSPKSGHDTVSWYQQALGQGPQFIFQYYEEEERQRGNFPDRFSGHQFPNYSSELNVNALLLGDSALYLCASSLLAGEVGVRETQYFGPGTRLLVL.

This clone was detected once. The V gene is TRBV4-3, the J gene TRBJ2-2, with TRBD2 identical over 11 bases. Per germline, CDR1 LGHNA and CDR2 YSLEER. The CDR3 runs 17 residues. Trimming removed 3 bases from V and 2 bases from J; junction bases left unmatched: 5. The CDR3 coding sequence is TGCGCCAGCAGCCAGGCTAGCGGGGGGCCTAACACCGGGGAGCTGTTTTTT. Protein product: CASSQASGGPNTGELFF.

This clone occurred once. The V and J genes are TRBV5-1 and TRBJ1-3, with TRBD1 matching over 7 bases. The V gene end was trimmed by 3 bases and the J gene end by 0 bases; junction bases not matched to a gene: 6. Germline loops: CDR1 SGHRS, CDR2 YFSETQ. The CDR3 totals 16 residues. This CDR3 is CASSWGRDSSGNTIYF. The DNA of the CDR3 is TGCGCCAGCAGCTGGGGCCGGGACAGCTCTGGAAACACCATATATTTT. The full variable domain, its missing parts supplied by reference TRBV5-1 and TRBJ1-3, is KAGVTQTPRYLIKTRGQQVTLSCSPISGHRSVSWYQQTPGQGLQFLFEYFSETQRNKGNFPGRFSGRQFSNSRSEMNVSTLELGDSALYLCASSWGRDSSGNTIYFGEGSWLTVV.

The chain has TRBV4-3 and TRBJ2-1; 14 nucleotides align to TRBD2. The CDR3 runs to 18 residues. J was trimmed by 4 bases and V by 2 bases; bases with no gene match: 7. Germline CDR1 is LGHNA and CDR2 is YSLEER. The CDR3 reads CASSQSGTSGGPYNEQFF. The CDR3 DNA is TGCGCCAGCAGCCAATCCGGGACTAGCGGGGGTCCTTACAATGAGCAGTTCTTC.

The chain uses TRBV23-1 and TRBJ2-5; D is ambiguous. TRBV23-1 is assigned to the ORF class and has an uncertain function. The V end lost 6 bases, the J end lost 5 bases, and 19 bases lay between the germline ends. The CDR3 sequence is 15 residues long. CDR3 region: CASSPPGLRLETQYF. DNA for the CDR3: TGCGCCAGCAGCCCCCCGGGTCTGCGGCTGGAGACCCAGTACTTC.

This clone was counted only a few times. This sequence joins TRBV4-2 and TRBJ2-7; TRBD2 agrees at 8 bases. Germline lookup yields CDR1 LGHNA and CDR2 YNFKEQ. Trimming took 0 bases from V and 2 from J; bases not matched to a gene: 6. The CDR3 covers 16 residues. CDR3 sequence (DNA): TGTGCCAGCAGCCAAGAACCAGGCGGGGGGCCCTACGAGCAGTACTTC. It is translated as CASSQEPGGGPYEQYF.

V and J are TRBV4-3 and TRBJ1-2, with no clear D. V dropped 0 bases and J dropped 0 bases, with 8 bases sitting between them. The CDR3 covers 15 residues. Germline CDR1 and CDR2: LGHNA and YSLEER. The CDR3 DNA sequence: TGCGCCAGCAGCCAAGATGGTACTCCTAACTATGGCTACACCTTC. This encodes CASSQDGTPNYGYTF.

With respect to this clone: At one end, the junction sequence differs from germline, possibly due to a read error. This rearrangement joins TRBV7-9 to TRBJ1-2; the match to TRBD1 covers 7 bases. The CDR3 length is 14 residues. Germline-derived CDR1 and CDR2 are SEHNR and FQNEAQ (reference sequence). The CDR3 protein is CASILSGTEEGYTF. DNA for the CDR3: TGTGCCAGCATCTTATCCGGGACAGAGGAGGGCTACACCTTC. The variable domain in full, with the rest retrieved from reference TRBV7-9 and TRBJ1-2, is DTGVSQNPRHKITKRGQNVTFRCDPISEHNRLYWYRQTLGQGPEFLTYFQNEAQLEKSRLLSDRFSAERPKGSFSTLEIQRTEQGDSAMYLCASILSGTEEGYTFGSGTRLTVV.

This chain links TRBV6-1 with TRBJ2-7, with 8 bases fitting TRBD2. The CDR3 consists of 13 residues. Per germline, CDR1 MNHNS and CDR2 SASEGT. Trimming cost V 7 bases and J 5 bases; bases outside gene matches: 7. CDR3 DNA sequence: TGTGCCAGCATCGCGGGGGGTTTGAACGAGCAGTACTTC. Protein sequence: CASIAGGLNEQYF.